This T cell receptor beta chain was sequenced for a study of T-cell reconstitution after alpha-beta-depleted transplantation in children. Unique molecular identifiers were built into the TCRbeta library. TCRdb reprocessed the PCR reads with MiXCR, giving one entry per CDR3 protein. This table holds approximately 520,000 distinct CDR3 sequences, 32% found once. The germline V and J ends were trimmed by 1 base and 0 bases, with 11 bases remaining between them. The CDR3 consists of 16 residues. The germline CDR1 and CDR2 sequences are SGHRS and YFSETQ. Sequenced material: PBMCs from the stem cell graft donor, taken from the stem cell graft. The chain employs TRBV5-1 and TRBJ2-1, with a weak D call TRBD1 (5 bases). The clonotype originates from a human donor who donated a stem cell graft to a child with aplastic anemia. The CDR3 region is CASSLIWGSSYNEQFF. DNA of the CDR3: TGCGCCAGCAGCTTGATCTGGGGCAGCTCCTACAATGAGCAGTTCTTC.